This is a list of T cell receptor beta chains from one sample in a study of T-cell memory formation after mild COVID-19. TCRdb processed the 5' RACE reads anew with MiXCR; each CDR3 protein has one entry. The sample holds fewer than 500,000 distinct CDR3 sequences, around 27% seen once. What was sequenced was PBMCs or a T cell subset sorted from them (not recorded which). Receptor source: an adult woman who had mild COVID-19 (a few samples of this study predate the infection). Cell type and time point are not known. Each CDR3 is given with its conserved first and last residue. Each record gives: clone size, V gene, D gene, J gene, CDR3 protein, CDR3 DNA. D genes are given only for firm matches. Only part of the rows carry a size: once, few, many, or a class if the clone is expanded.

>-|TRBV5-1|TRBD1|TRBJ1-2
CASSLWTGDYGYTF
TGCGCCAGCAGCTTATGGACAGGGGACTATGGCTACACCTTC
>few|TRBV5-1|-|TRBJ1-2
CASTFGGDGYTF
TGCGCCAGCACCTTCGGGGGAGATGGCTACACCTTC
>-|TRBV12-3/TRBV12-4|TRBD2|TRBJ2-5
CASSQGLAAETQYF
TGTGCCAGCAGTCAGGGACTAGCGGCAGAGACCCAGTACTTC
>-|TRBV7-9|-|TRBJ1-1
CASSLDRVSEAFF
TGTGCCAGCAGCTTAGACAGGGTCTCTGAAGCTTTCTTT
>few|TRBV6-5|TRBD1|TRBJ2-2
CASSRDRKNTGELFF
TGTGCCAGCAGTAGGGACAGAAAGAACACCGGGGAGCTGTTTTTT
>-|TRBV6-5|-|TRBJ2-5
CASSYSDSYQETQYF
TGTGCCAGCAGTTACTCGGACAGTTACCAAGAGACCCAGTACTTC
>-|TRBV7-6|TRBD2|TRBJ2-5
CASSLFVAGGFQETQYF
TGTGCCAGCAGCTTATTTGTAGCGGGGGGATTCCAAGAGACCCAGTACTTC
>-|TRBV3-1|-|TRBJ2-1
CASSQDGRSYNEQFF
TGTGCCAGCAGCCAGGACGGGCGCTCCTACAATGAGCAGTTCTTC
>-|TRBV7-9|TRBD2|TRBJ2-3
CASSTGLAEGTDTQYF
TGTGCCAGCAGCACAGGACTAGCGGAAGGCACAGATACGCAGTATTTT
>-|TRBV7-9|-|TRBJ1-2
CASSTSGTRTYGYTF
TGTGCCAGCAGCACTTCCGGGACACGGACCTATGGCTACACCTTC
>-|TRBV23-1|TRBD2|TRBJ2-1
CASSRKGGGPHHEQFF
TGCGCCAGCAGTCGGAAAGGCGGGGGTCCCCATCATGAGCAGTTCTTC
>-|TRBV12-3/TRBV12-4|TRBD2|TRBJ2-7
CASSPAAGTNFEQYF
TGTGCCAGCAGTCCGGCCGCCGGGACTAACTTCGAGCAGTACTTC
>-|TRBV14|-|TRBJ1-2
CASSQGGFYGYTF
TGTGCCAGCAGCCAAGGAGGATTTTACGGCTACACCTTC
>-|TRBV24-1|-|TRBJ2-3
CATSDPGEEDTQYF
TGTGCCACCAGTGACCCGGGGGAGGAAGATACGCAGTATTTT
>few|TRBV3-1|-|TRBJ2-3
CASSQERGLTFTDTQYF
TGTGCCAGCAGCCAAGAGCGGGGACTGACCTTCACAGATACGCAGTATTTT
>few|TRBV6-5|-|TRBJ2-7
CASFASGAGAVYEQYF
TGTGCCAGCTTTGCGTCTGGGGCGGGGGCCGTCTACGAGCAGTACTTC
>-|TRBV7-9|TRBD1|TRBJ2-1
CASSLVVQGDEQFF
TGTGCCAGCAGCTTAGTTGTTCAGGGGGATGAGCAGTTCTTC
>-|TRBV7-2|TRBD2|TRBJ2-3
CASSLFPGGPVTDTQYF
TGTGCCAGCAGCTTATTCCCGGGAGGGCCTGTCACAGATACGCAGTATTTT
>-|TRBV4-3|-|TRBJ2-1
CASSQEWPTSYNEQFF
TGCGCCAGCAGCCAAGAATGGCCGACTTCCTACAATGAGCAGTTCTTC
>-|TRBV7-9|-|TRBJ2-6
CASSRVHSGANVLTF
TGTGCCAGCAGCCGGGTCCACTCTGGGGCCAACGTCCTGACTTTC
>few|TRBV24-1|-|TRBJ1-2
CATSDVMNYGYTF
TGTGCCACCAGTGACGTGATGAACTATGGCTACACCTTC
>few|TRBV7-3|-|TRBJ1-1
CASSLTPNRNTEAFF
TGTGCCAGCAGCTTAACACCCAATCGGAACACTGAAGCTTTCTTT
>-|TRBV24-1|TRBD2|TRBJ2-1
CATSDTGLAGEDEQFF
TGTGCCACCAGTGACACGGGACTAGCGGGAGAAGATGAGCAGTTCTTC
>few|TRBV14|-|TRBJ1-2
CASSRTATYGYTF
TGTGCCAGCAGCCGGACAGCTACTTATGGCTACACCTTC
>many|TRBV12-3/TRBV12-4|TRBD2|TRBJ2-2
CASSLRAGGVTGELFF
TGTGCCAGCAGTTTGCGGGCGGGGGGAGTCACCGGGGAGCTGTTTTTT
>-|TRBV7-9|-|TRBJ2-3
CASSSFRSGSTDTQYF
TGTGCCAGCAGCTCCTTTAGGAGCGGGAGCACAGATACGCAGTATTTT
>-|TRBV20-1|-|TRBJ1-6
CSVRDAGNSPLHF
TGCAGTGTGAGGGACGCCGGGAATTCACCCCTCCACTTT
>few|TRBV12-3/TRBV12-4|TRBD2|TRBJ2-7
CASSPASGRALKEQYF
TGTGCCAGCAGTCCCGCTAGCGGGCGAGCCCTAAAGGAGCAGTACTTC
>few|TRBV6-2/TRBV6-3|-|TRBJ2-1
CASSYTGLSYNEQFF
TGTGCCAGCAGTTACACAGGGCTCTCCTACAATGAGCAGTTCTTC
>few|TRBV19|-|TRBJ2-3
CASSLRQLDTQYF
TGTGCCAGTAGTCTGAGACAGCTAGATACGCAGTATTTT
>-|TRBV24-1|-|TRBJ2-1
CATSEAPRTGSYNEQFF
TGTGCCACCAGTGAGGCCCCCAGGACCGGCTCCTACAATGAGCAGTTCTTC
>-|TRBV27|TRBD1|TRBJ1-2
CASSSYRDSTPYGYTF
TGTGCCAGCAGTTCATACCGGGACAGCACACCCTATGGCTACACCTTC
>-|TRBV24-1|-|TRBJ2-2
CATSDSLRQTGELFF
TGTGCCACCAGTGATTCTCTCCGACAAACCGGGGAGCTGTTTTTT
>-|TRBV7-9|TRBD1|TRBJ1-5
CASSFEGGRSNQPQHF
TGTGCCAGCAGCTTTGAAGGGGGCAGGAGCAATCAGCCCCAGCATTTT
>once|TRBV12-3/TRBV12-4|-|TRBJ2-2
CASSLGLAGSSKTGELFF
TGTGCCAGCAGTTTAGGTCTTGCAGGGAGCAGCAAAACCGGGGAGCTGTTTTTT
>-|TRBV20-1|-|TRBJ1-2
CSATDRGARGYTF
TGCAGTGCTACGGATCGAGGGGCGAGAGGCTACACCTTC
>few|TRBV3-1|-|TRBJ2-5
CASSQEGGGLLMETQYF
TGTGCCAGCAGCCAAGAAGGAGGAGGTCTTCTAATGGAGACCCAGTACTTC
>once|TRBV5-1|-|TRBJ2-2
CASSPPGGELFF
TGCGCCAGCAGCCCCCCTGGCGGGGAGCTGTTTTTT
>many|TRBV5-1|TRBD2|TRBJ2-7
CASSLGPSGYEQYF
TGCGCCAGCAGCTTGGGTCCTAGCGGCTACGAGCAGTACTTC
>few|TRBV12-3/TRBV12-4|TRBD1|TRBJ2-1
CASSPDRGVSYNEQFF
TGTGCCAGCAGTCCCGACAGGGGAGTCTCCTACAATGAGCAGTTCTTC
>few|TRBV6-6|TRBD1|TRBJ2-2
CASSYSLTLTGGYDTGELFF
TGTGCCAGCAGTTACTCGCTCACTCTTACAGGGGGCTATGACACCGGGGAGCTGTTTTTT
>-|TRBV20-1|-|TRBJ2-7
CSASILGDEQYF
TGCAGTGCTAGCATCTTAGGGGACGAGCAGTACTTC
>-|TRBV20-1|TRBD1|TRBJ1-2
CSADQGANGYTF
TGCAGTGCTGATCAGGGGGCTAATGGCTACACCTTC
>few|TRBV19|-|TRBJ1-2
CASNPAGYANYGYTF
TGTGCCAGTAATCCCGCAGGGTACGCGAACTATGGCTACACCTTC
>-|TRBV18|-|TRBJ2-3
CASSPILEDTQYF
TGTGCCAGCTCACCCATCTTAGAAGATACGCAGTATTTT
>-|TRBV9|TRBD2|TRBJ2-1
CASSVDQREVNEQFF
TGTGCCAGCAGCGTAGATCAGCGGGAGGTTAATGAGCAGTTCTTC
>few|TRBV12-3/TRBV12-4|-|TRBJ2-1
CASSRDNNEQFF
TGTGCCAGCAGTAGGGACAACAATGAGCAGTTCTTC
>few|TRBV7-9|-|TRBJ2-7
CASSLVVQIGLYEQYF
TGTGCCAGCAGCTTAGTAGTCCAGATTGGACTGTACGAGCAGTACTTC
>few|TRBV10-3|-|TRBJ2-4
CAISDIGPRPFQYF
TGTGCCATCAGTGACATTGGACCACGGCCATTTCAGTACTTC
>-|TRBV7-3|TRBD2|TRBJ2-2
CASSLRAGLGNAGELFF
TGTGCCAGCAGCTTAAGAGCGGGACTAGGAAACGCCGGGGAGCTGTTTTTT
>few|TRBV5-6|-|TRBJ1-1
CASSLFTGQLNTEAFF
TGTGCCAGCAGCTTGTTTACGGGACAACTGAACACTGAAGCTTTCTTT
>-|TRBV19|TRBD2|TRBJ2-1
CASDSSGMSSYNEQFF
TGTGCCAGTGATTCTAGCGGGATGTCCTCCTACAATGAGCAGTTCTTC
>few|TRBV5-1|TRBD1|TRBJ2-1
CASSAGDRAYNEQFF
TGCGCCAGCAGCGCCGGGGACAGGGCCTACAATGAGCAGTTCTTC
>-|TRBV11-2|TRBD1|TRBJ1-1
CASSSTGIEAFF
TGTGCCAGCAGCTCGACAGGGATTGAAGCTTTCTTT
>few|TRBV10-3|-|TRBJ1-3
CAISESPFTGNTIYF
TGTGCCATCAGTGAGTCCCCTTTTACTGGAAACACCATATATTTT
>-|TRBV18|-|TRBJ1-1
CASSPYGDMNTEAFF
TGTGCCAGCTCACCATATGGGGATATGAACACTGAAGCTTTCTTT
>few|TRBV4-2|TRBD2|TRBJ2-1
CASSQPSGRAINEQFF
TGTGCCAGCAGCCAGCCTAGCGGGAGGGCCATCAATGAGCAGTTCTTC
>-|TRBV11-3|-|TRBJ2-2
CASSFGQLNTGELFF
TGTGCCAGCAGCTTCGGACAGCTGAACACCGGGGAGCTGTTTTTT
>-|TRBV19|TRBD2|TRBJ2-5
CASTKVGLAKETQYF
TGTGCCAGTACCAAGGTCGGACTAGCGAAAGAGACCCAGTACTTC
>-|TRBV5-1|-|TRBJ1-5
CASSHDGSNQPQHF
TGCGCCAGCAGCCACGACGGGAGCAATCAGCCCCAGCATTTT